The clone carrying this T cell receptor (beta chain) was seen a few times. The target antigen is unknown. TCRdb processed the reads anew with MiXCR; each CDR3 protein has one entry. The data hold 740,000 or so distinct CDR3 sequences, with 35% to 45% observed a single time. This record belongs to a study of T cell repertoires in cytomegalovirus infection. Study-wide context: Both CMV infection and a matching HLA type were indicated by public TCR beta signatures. Study-wide findings and caveats: Individuals carrying CMV plus the relevant HLA were identified by cumulative frequency of public TCR beta families. Across the ex vivo response, the dominant clonotypes were HLA-C-restricted CMV-specific TCR beta clonotypes.

Trimming removed 4 bases from V and 3 bases from J; junction bases left unmatched: 15. The CDR3 totals 18 residues. Germline values: CDR1 SEHNR, CDR2 FQNEAQ (reference sequence). What was sequenced was PBMCs. The V call is TRBV7-9, the J call TRBJ2-3; 8 bases are shared with TRBD1. This receptor was taken from a human donor in good health (CMV status not recorded). Some clones in this sample may be carry-over from other donors' samples. The CDR3 DNA follows: TGTGCCAGCAGCTCTCCGGGACAGGAACTCCATAGGACAGATACGCAGTATTTT. Translating gives CASSSPGQELHRTDTQYF.